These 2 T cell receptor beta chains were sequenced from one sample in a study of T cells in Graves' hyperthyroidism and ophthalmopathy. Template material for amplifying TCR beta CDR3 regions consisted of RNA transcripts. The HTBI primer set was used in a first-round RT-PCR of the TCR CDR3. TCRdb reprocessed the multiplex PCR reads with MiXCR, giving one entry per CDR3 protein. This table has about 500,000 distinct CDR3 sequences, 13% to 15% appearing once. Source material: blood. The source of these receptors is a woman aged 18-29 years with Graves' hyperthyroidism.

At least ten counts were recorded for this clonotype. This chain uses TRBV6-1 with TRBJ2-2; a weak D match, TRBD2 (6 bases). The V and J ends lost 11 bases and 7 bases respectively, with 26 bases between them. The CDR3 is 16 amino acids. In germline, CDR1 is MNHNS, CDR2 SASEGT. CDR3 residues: CAASLFVGGVGGELFF. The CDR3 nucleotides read TGTGCCGCTTCCCTTTTTGTGGGAGGAGTTGGCGGGGAGCTGTTTTTT.

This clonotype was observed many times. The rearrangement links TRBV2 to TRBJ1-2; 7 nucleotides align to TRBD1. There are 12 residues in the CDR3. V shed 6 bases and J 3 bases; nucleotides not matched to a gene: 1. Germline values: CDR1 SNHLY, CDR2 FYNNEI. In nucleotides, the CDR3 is TGTGCCAGCAGGGGGACAGACTATGGCTACACCTTC. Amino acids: CASRGTDYGYTF.